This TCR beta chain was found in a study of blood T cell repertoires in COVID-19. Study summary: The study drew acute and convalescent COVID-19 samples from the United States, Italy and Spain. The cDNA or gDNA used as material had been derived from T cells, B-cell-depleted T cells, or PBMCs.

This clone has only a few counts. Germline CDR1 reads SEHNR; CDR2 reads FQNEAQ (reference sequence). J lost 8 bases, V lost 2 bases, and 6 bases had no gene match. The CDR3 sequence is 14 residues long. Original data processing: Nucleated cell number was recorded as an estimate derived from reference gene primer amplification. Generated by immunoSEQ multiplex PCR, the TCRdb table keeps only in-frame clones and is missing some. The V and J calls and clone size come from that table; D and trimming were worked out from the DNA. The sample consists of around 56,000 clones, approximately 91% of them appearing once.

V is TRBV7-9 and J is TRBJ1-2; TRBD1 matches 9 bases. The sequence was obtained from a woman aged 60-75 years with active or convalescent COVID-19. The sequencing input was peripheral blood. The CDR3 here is CASSLTGGGGGYTF. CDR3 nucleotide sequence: TGTGCCAGCAGCTTAACAGGGGGCGGAGGAGGCTACACCTTC.